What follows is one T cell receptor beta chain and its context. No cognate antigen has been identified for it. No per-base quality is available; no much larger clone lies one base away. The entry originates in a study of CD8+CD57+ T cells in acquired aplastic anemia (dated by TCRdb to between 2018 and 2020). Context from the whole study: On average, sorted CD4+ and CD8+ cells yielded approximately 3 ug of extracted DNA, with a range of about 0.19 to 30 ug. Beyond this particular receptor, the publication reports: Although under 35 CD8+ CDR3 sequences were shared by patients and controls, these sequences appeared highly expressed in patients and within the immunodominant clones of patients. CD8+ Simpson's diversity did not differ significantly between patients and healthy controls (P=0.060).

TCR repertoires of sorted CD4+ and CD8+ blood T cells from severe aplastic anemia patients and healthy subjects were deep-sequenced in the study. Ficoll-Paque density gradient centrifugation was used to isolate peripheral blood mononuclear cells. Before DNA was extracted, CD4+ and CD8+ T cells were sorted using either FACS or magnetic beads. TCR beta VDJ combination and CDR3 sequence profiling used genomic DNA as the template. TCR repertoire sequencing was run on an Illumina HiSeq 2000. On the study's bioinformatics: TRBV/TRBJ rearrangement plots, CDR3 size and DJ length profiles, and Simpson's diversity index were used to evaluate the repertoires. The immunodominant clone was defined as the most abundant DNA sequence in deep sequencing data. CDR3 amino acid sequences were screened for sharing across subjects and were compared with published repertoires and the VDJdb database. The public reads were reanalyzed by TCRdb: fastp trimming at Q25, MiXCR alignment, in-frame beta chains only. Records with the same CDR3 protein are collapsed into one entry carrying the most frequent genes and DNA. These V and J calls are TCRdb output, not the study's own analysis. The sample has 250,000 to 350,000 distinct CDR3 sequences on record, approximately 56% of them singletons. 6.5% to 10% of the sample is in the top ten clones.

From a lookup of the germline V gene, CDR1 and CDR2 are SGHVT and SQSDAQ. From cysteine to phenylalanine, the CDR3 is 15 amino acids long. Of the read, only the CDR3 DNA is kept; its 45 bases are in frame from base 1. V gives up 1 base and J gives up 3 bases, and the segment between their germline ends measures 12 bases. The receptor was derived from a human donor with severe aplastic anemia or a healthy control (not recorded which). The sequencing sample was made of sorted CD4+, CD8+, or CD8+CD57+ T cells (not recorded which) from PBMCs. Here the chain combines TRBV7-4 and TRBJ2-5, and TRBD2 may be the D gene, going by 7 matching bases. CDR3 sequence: CASSLVGGAKETQYF. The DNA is TGTGCCAGCAGCTTAGTTGGGGGGGCAAAAGAGACCCAGTACTTC.